This entry lists 17 T cell receptor beta chains sequenced from one sample in a study of blood T cell repertoires in COVID-19. Clones were read by immunoSEQ multiplex PCR, and TCRdb kept only the in-frame ones, dropping some. Of roughly 50,000 clones listed, around four fifths were seen once; the top ten hold around an eighth. Sequencing was performed on peripheral blood. The receptors were gathered from a human donor in a cohort sampled during active COVID-19.

The chain joins TRBV20-1 to TRBJ2-3; 12 bases are shared with TRBD2. The CDR3 has 16 residues. V lost 3 bases, J lost 6 bases, and 10 bases stayed unmatched. The germline gives CDR1 DFQATT, CDR2 SNEGSKA (reference sequence). The CDR3 here is CSASETSGGRGDTQYF. CDR3 DNA: TGCAGTGCTAGTGAAACTAGCGGGGGGCGCGGGGATACGCAGTATTTT.

The chain links TRBV30 to TRBJ2-3, with a possible D match to TRBD2 (6 bases). This CDR3 region has 14 residues. Trimming cost V 5 bases and J 0 bases, with 12 bases left between them. Germline-derived CDR1 and CDR2 are GTSNPN and SVGIG (reference sequence). CDR3: CAWGAGRSTDTQYF. The CDR3 coding sequence is TGTGCCTGGGGCGCGGGGCGTAGCACAGATACGCAGTATTTT.

The V call is TRBV18, the J call TRBJ1-2; the match to TRBD1 covers 8 bases. The CDR3 covers 13 residues. Germline CDR1 KGHSH, CDR2 LQKENI. V trimming: 6 bases; J trimming: 3 bases; junction bases outside the gene matches: 3. CDR3 sequence reads: CASSQDRDYGYTF. For the CDR3, the DNA is TGTGCCAGCTCCCAGGACAGGGACTATGGCTACACCTTC. Full variable domain (missing parts from reference TRBV18 and TRBJ1-2): NAGVMQNPRHLVRRRGQEARLRCSPMKGHSHVYWYRQLPEEGLKFMVYLQKENIIDESGMPKERFSAEFPKEGPSILRIQQVVRGDSAAYFCASSQDRDYGYTFGSGTRLTVV.

The chain is built from TRBV7-2 and TRBJ1-4, with D possibly matching TRBD1 (6 bases). Germline CDR1 reads SGHTA; CDR2 reads FQGNSA. V lost 1 base to trimming and J lost 4 bases, with 16 bases between them. This CDR3 comprises 17 residues. DNA for the CDR3: TGTGCCAGCAGCTTAGAGGGGCGGGGGCTCCGTAATGAAAAACTGTTTTTT. Translation: CASSLEGRGLRNEKLFF.

This chain links TRBV28 with TRBJ1-6; no definite D call. The germline V gene has CDR1 MDHEN and CDR2 SYDVKM. There are 16 residues in the CDR3. The germline V and J ends were trimmed by 5 bases and 0 bases, with 11 bases remaining between them. CDR3 bases: TGTGCCAGCAGTCAAGGGAGGGTCTCCTATAATTCACCCCTCCACTTT. Translated: CASSQGRVSYNSPLHF.

The chain links TRBV2 to TRBJ1-2, with TRBD1 identical over 7 bases. Looked up from germline, CDR1 is SNHLY and CDR2 is FYNNEI. J gave up 4 bases and V 6 bases, and 8 bases lay outside the gene matches. This CDR3 comprises 14 residues. The CDR3 sequence is CASRETGTAYGYTF. CDR3 in DNA: TGTGCCAGCAGGGAAACCGGGACAGCCTATGGCTACACCTTC.

The genes are TRBV30 and TRBJ1-2, with 9 bases fitting TRBD1. This CDR3 contains 13 residues. J was trimmed by 4 bases and V by 8 bases; bases with no gene match: 8. Germline V gene data show CDR1 as GTSNPN and CDR2 as SVGIG (reference sequence). Here the CDR3 reads CALGQGRGYGYTF. The DNA for the CDR3 is TGTGCCCTGGGACAGGGACGGGGCTATGGCTACACCTTC. The full variable domain, with the rest looked up from reference TRBV30 and TRBJ1-2, is SQTIHQWPATLVQPVGSPLSLECTVEGTSNPNLYWYRQAAGRGLQLLFYSVGIGQISSEVPQNLSASRPQDRQFILSSKKLLLSDSGFYLCALGQGRGYGYTFGSGTRLTVV.

CDR3 in amino acids: CASRDRGDQETQYF. The CDR3 DNA reads TGTGCCAGCCGGGACAGGGGCGACCAAGAGACCCAGTACTTC. This chain joins TRBV19 and TRBJ2-5; 10 positions match TRBD1. Trimming removed 9 bases from V and 0 bases from J; junction bases left unmatched: 4. This CDR3 has 14 residues. Germline V lookup: CDR1 LNHDA, CDR2 SQIVND (reference sequence).

This clone has only one observation. The chain recombines TRBV4-2 with TRBJ2-7, with 12 bases that match TRBD2. The CDR3 covers 18 residues. V was pared by 0 bases and J by 2 bases, with 8 bases of the junction left unmatched. CDR1 LGHNA and CDR2 YNFKEQ come from the germline V gene. The CDR3 loop reads CASSQDATSGGSTYEQYF. CDR3 DNA sequence: TGTGCCAGCAGCCAAGATGCCACTAGCGGGGGGTCCACCTACGAGCAGTACTTC.

CDR3: CASAGTINEKLFF. CDR3 nucleotide sequence: TGTGCCAGCGCGGGGACCATCAATGAAAAACTGTTTTTT. J is TRBJ1-4 and V is TRBV7-2; a possible D gene is TRBD1 (5 bases). Germline lookup yields CDR1 SGHTA and CDR2 FQGNSA. The CDR3 sequence is 13 residues long. Trimming took off 8 bases at V and 5 bases at J, with 12 bases between the two ends.

V and J are TRBV9 and TRBJ2-7, with 9 bases identical to TRBD2. Germline V gene sequence: CDR1 SGDLS, CDR2 YYNGEE. This CDR3 is built from 15 residues. Trimming removed 3 bases from V and 5 bases from J; junction bases left unmatched: 9. CDR3 DNA sequence: TGTGCCAGCAGCGCATCCGGGACTAGCCAAAACGAGCAGTACTTC. Translation: CASSASGTSQNEQYF.

In this sample, this clone turned up a few times. The genes are TRBV27 and TRBJ1-4, with a tentative D call TRBD1 (5 bases). This CDR3 has 15 residues. Trimming left V 0 bases short and J 6 bases short, with 11 bases between. CDR1 and CDR2 from the germline V gene are MNHEY and SMNVEV (reference sequence). CDR3: CASSLSAQEHEKLFF. CDR3 in DNA: TGTGCCAGCAGTTTATCGGCACAGGAACATGAAAAACTGTTTTTT.

The chain combines TRBV6-4 with TRBJ2-7, with 7 bases that match TRBD1. CDR3 length: 17 amino acids. Germline values: CDR1 MRHNA, CDR2 SNTAGT. Germline trimming cut 6 bases from V and 6 bases from J; bases unmatched to any gene: 20. CDR3 bases: TGTGCCAGCAGGCCCACCGGGACAGTTGTACCGGCGAGCGAGCAGTACTTC. It is translated as CASRPTGTVVPASEQYF.

This sequence joins TRBV19 and TRBJ2-7, with 13 bases that match TRBD2. CDR1 is LNHDA, CDR2 SQIVND, per germline (reference sequence). The CDR3 runs 17 residues. Unmatched junction bases numbered 12, after V lost 7 bases and J lost 3 bases. The CDR3 DNA follows: TGTGCCAGTAAAGAAGGGACTAGCGGGGCGAACGGCTACGAGCAGTACTTC. Translating it yields CASKEGTSGANGYEQYF.

The V call is TRBV12-3 or TRBV12-4, the J call TRBJ2-3; D is perhaps TRBD2 (6 bases). The CDR3 is made up of 11 amino acids. V was pared by 7 bases and J by 11 bases, with 13 bases between. The CDR3 region is CASTGVLGQYF. Written as DNA, the CDR3 is TGTGCCAGCACGGGAGTGTTGGGGCAGTATTTT.

This sequence joins TRBV5-4 and TRBJ2-5; D is unresolved. Germline V lookup: CDR1 SGHNT, CDR2 YYREEE (reference sequence). The CDR3 is 16 amino acids. V lost 0 bases to trimming and J lost 5 bases, with 17 bases between them. CDR3 coding DNA: TGTGCCAGCAGCTTGGATGTGACATCCCATGGGGAGACCCAGTACTTC. Translated: CASSLDVTSHGETQYF.

This clone came up once. V and J are TRBV5-1 and TRBJ1-1, with D tentatively TRBD1 (6 bases). This CDR3 spans 13 amino acids. Germline-derived CDR1 and CDR2 are SGHRS and YFSETQ. V lost 4 bases and J 2 bases, leaving 9 bases between the germline ends. The CDR3 DNA sequence: TGCGCCAGCAGCACGGACAGCAACACTGAAGCTTTCTTT. It is translated as CASSTDSNTEAFF.